These 24 T cell receptor beta chains originate from one sample sequenced in a study of Ad26.COV2.S vaccination and SARS-CoV-2 variants. TCRdb's copy holds only in-frame clones and misses some; the assay was immunoSEQ multiplex PCR. The table records just over 350,000 clones, approximately 90% of them present only once. The input for sequencing was peripheral blood, taken after recovery from COVID-19. Receptor source: a human donor who had recovered from COVID-19.

V is TRBV25-1 and J is TRBJ2-1, with 8 bases matching TRBD2. CDR3 size: 17 residues. From germline, CDR1 is MGHDK and CDR2 SYGVNS. The V segment lost 1 base and the J segment 2 bases; nucleotides outside the gene matches: 7. The CDR3 nucleotides are TGTGCCAGCAGTGAATCCCTCGGCGGGGGGCCCTACAATGAGCAGTTCTTC. This encodes CASSESLGGGPYNEQFF. Complete variable domain (other parts from reference TRBV25-1 and TRBJ2-1): EADIYQTPRYLVIGTGKKITLECSQTMGHDKMYWYQQDPGMELHLIHYSYGVNSTEKGDLSSESTVSRIRTEHFPLTLESARPSHTSQYLCASSESLGGGPYNEQFFGPGTRLTVL.

This clone was observed a single time. The chain couples TRBV12-3 or TRBV12-4 to TRBJ1-1; D may be TRBD1 (5 bases). V gave up 0 bases and J gave up 8 bases, with 10 bases separating them. This CDR3 comprises 13 residues. The CDR3 coding sequence is TGTGCCAGCAGTTTAGCGCGGGGCAGGGAAGCTTTCTTT. Its translation: CASSLARGREAFF.

The chain couples TRBV13 to TRBJ2-1; TRBD1 is a possible D gene (5 bases). This CDR3 is built from 15 residues. Germline V gene sequence: CDR1 PRHDT, CDR2 FYEKMQ (reference sequence). Deletions cut 8 bases from V and 0 bases from J, with 14 bases between. The CDR3 DNA reads as TGTGCCAGCTCCTGGGGCGTAAACTCCTACAATGAGCAGTTCTTC. Translating it yields CASSWGVNSYNEQFF. The full variable domain, with the rest looked up from reference TRBV13 and TRBJ2-1, is AAGVIQSPRHLIKEKRETATLKCYPIPRHDTVYWYQQGPGQDPQFLISFYEKMQSDKGSIPDRFSAQQFSDYHSELNMSSLELGDSALYFCASSWGVNSYNEQFFGPGTRLTVL.

The rearrangement joins TRBV6-5 to TRBJ1-1; D unclear. Germline CDR1 reads MNHEY; CDR2 reads SVGAGI. The CDR3 is 14 residues long. V was trimmed by 5 bases and J by 4 bases, leaving 14 bases between them. The CDR3 sequence is CASSPTGYRTEAFF. The DNA for the CDR3 is TGTGCCAGCAGTCCCACGGGGTATCGCACTGAAGCTTTCTTT.

The V and J genes are TRBV4-1 and TRBJ2-1, with 9 bases lining up with TRBD1. This CDR3 region has 15 residues. V dropped 1 base and J dropped 7; count of bases not matched to a gene: 5. Germline V gene data show CDR1 as MGHRA and CDR2 as YSYEKL. CDR3 sequence reads: CASSQGDRAVNEQFF. The DNA for the CDR3 is TGCGCCAGCAGCCAAGGGGACAGGGCTGTTAATGAGCAGTTCTTC.

The chain carries TRBV7-9 and TRBJ2-7, with 7 bases fitting TRBD2. The CDR3 length is 13 residues. V shed 0 bases and J 5 bases; nucleotides not matched to a gene: 1. Germline CDR1 and CDR2: SEHNR and FQNEAQ (reference sequence). CDR3 loop: CASSLAGGNEQYF. DNA of the CDR3: TGTGCCAGCAGCTTAGCGGGGGGGAACGAGCAGTACTTC.

The chain has TRBV18 and TRBJ2-3, with 9 nucleotides matching TRBD1. Per the germline V gene, CDR1 is KGHSH and CDR2 is LQKENI. The J segment lost 4 bases and the V segment lost 3 bases, leaving 5 bases of the junction unmatched. This CDR3 has 15 amino acids. The CDR3 sequence is CASSPGQGSSDTQYF. The DNA of the CDR3 is TGTGCCAGCTCACCCGGACAGGGGTCCTCAGATACGCAGTATTTT.

The chain is built from TRBV5-4 and TRBJ2-7; 10 bases are shared with TRBD1. The germline V gene has CDR1 SGHNT and CDR2 YYREEE (reference sequence). The CDR3 runs 14 residues. The V segment lost 4 bases and the J segment 1 base; nucleotides outside the gene matches: 2. The CDR3 coding sequence is TGTGCCAGCAGCGGGACAGGGGAATCCTACGAGCAGTACTTC. It yields the protein CASSGTGESYEQYF.

The gene calls are TRBV2 and TRBJ2-3; 8 nucleotides match TRBD2. This CDR3 region has 17 residues. Germline CDR1 is SNHLY and CDR2 is FYNNEI. V shed 0 bases, J shed 6 bases, and the junction held 11 bases outside the gene matches. The CDR3 sequence: CASSEAWGSGVWDTQYF. Written as DNA, the CDR3 is TGTGCCAGCAGTGAAGCGTGGGGTAGCGGGGTCTGGGATACGCAGTATTTT.

This chain joins TRBV7-3 and TRBJ2-1; 7 bases agree with TRBD1. J was trimmed by 4 bases and V by 4 bases; bases with no gene match: 1. This CDR3 is built from 13 residues. The germline V gene has CDR1 SGHTA and CDR2 FQGTGA. Here the CDR3 reads CASSSGGYNEQFF. DNA for the CDR3: TGTGCCAGCAGCTCAGGGGGTTACAATGAGCAGTTCTTC. Supplemented by reference TRBV7-3 and TRBJ2-1, the full variable domain reads GAGVSQTPSNKVTEKGKYVELRCDPISGHTALYWYRQSLGQGPEFLIYFQGTGAADDSGLPNDRFFAVRPEGSVSTLKIQRTERGDSAVYLCASSSGGYNEQFFGPGTRLTVL.

The rearrangement joins TRBV21-1 to TRBJ2-5. TRBV21-1 is a known pseudogene. CDR3 length equals 14 residues. The CDR3 DNA follows: TGTGCCAGCAGCAAAGGAGGGGCCCAAGAGACCCAGTACTTC. Translating it yields CASSKGGAQETQYF.

The chain recombines TRBV3-1 (or the pseudogene TRBV3-2) with TRBJ1-6; 7 nucleotides align to TRBD1. CDR1 and CDR2 from the germline V gene are LGHDT and YNNKEL (reference sequence). The V segment lost 3 bases and the J segment 13 bases; nucleotides outside the gene matches: 18. The CDR3 totals 17 residues. CDR3 DNA: TGTGCCAGCAGCCAGGCAGAGGCCCGGGACAGAGGATTGCCCCTCCACTTT. This sequence encodes CASSQAEARDRGLPLHF.

The chain is built from TRBV6-6 and TRBJ2-5; D gene uncertain. V lost 3 bases to trimming and J lost 4 bases, with 3 bases between them. CDR1 MNHNY and CDR2 SVGAGI come from the germline V gene (reference sequence). The CDR3 sequence is 11 residues long. CDR3 in amino acids: CASSYPETQYF. For the CDR3, the DNA is TGTGCCAGCAGTTATCCAGAGACCCAGTACTTC.

The V call is TRBV4-3, the J call TRBJ2-7; D remains ambiguous. Germline lookup yields CDR1 LGHNA and CDR2 YSLEER. V shed 0 bases and J shed 3 bases, with 9 bases lying between them. The CDR3 covers 14 residues. CDR3 DNA: TGCGCCAGCAGCCAAGAAGTGATTAACTACGAGCAGTACTTC. Translation: CASSQEVINYEQYF.

The gene calls are TRBV6-6 and TRBJ1-1; the D gene is possibly TRBD1 (6 bases). V was trimmed by 5 bases and J by 7 bases, leaving 14 bases between them. Germline CDR1 is MNHNY and CDR2 is SVGAGI (reference sequence). The CDR3 is 13 residues long. CDR3 in DNA: TGTGCCAGCAGTCTCGAGGGGGGGCTTGAAGCTTTCTTT. Protein product: CASSLEGGLEAFF.

The rearrangement joins TRBV11-3 to TRBJ2-3; 13 nucleotides line up with TRBD2. There are 17 residues in the CDR3. Germline V gene data show CDR1 as SGHNT and CDR2 as YENEEA. Germline trimming cut 4 bases from V and 2 bases from J; bases unmatched to any gene: 6. The chain's CDR3 is CASSSGLAGPFTDTQYF. For the CDR3, the DNA is TGTGCCAGCAGCTCGGGACTAGCGGGGCCTTTCACAGATACGCAGTATTTT.

The chain links TRBV7-2 to TRBJ1-2, with D possibly matching TRBD1 (6 bases). Trimming pared 5 bases from V and 0 bases from J, leaving 13 bases between. The CDR3 is 15 amino acids. Germline assignment: CDR1 SGHTA and CDR2 FQGNSA. The CDR3 here is CASSPTGTANYGYTF. The CDR3 DNA sequence: TGTGCCAGCAGCCCGACAGGTACTGCTAACTATGGCTACACCTTC.

The V and J genes are TRBV6-5 and TRBJ1-1; D is possibly TRBD1 (5 bases). V lost 6 bases, J lost 1 base, and 12 bases lay in between. CDR1 is MNHEY and CDR2 is SVGAGI in the germline V gene. The CDR3 runs to 14 residues. The DNA for the CDR3 is TGTGCCAGCAGCCTATTGGGGACGAACACTGAAGCTTTCTTT. It specifies CASSLLGTNTEAFF.

The J gene is TRBJ2-1, the V gene TRBV11-3; D unresolved. Per germline, CDR1 SGHNT and CDR2 YENEEA. Trimming pared 5 bases from V and 0 bases from J, leaving 11 bases between. The CDR3 has 15 amino acids. The CDR3 region has the DNA TGTGCCAGCAGCCTTGGCAGGAGCTCCTACAATGAGCAGTTCTTC. It yields the protein CASSLGRSSYNEQFF.

The V call is TRBV12-3 or TRBV12-4, the J call TRBJ1-1; D remains ambiguous. This CDR3 region has 12 residues. V was trimmed by 2 bases and J by 7 bases, leaving 8 bases between them. The CDR3 nucleotides read TGTGCCAGCAGTTTATATGTCCGTGAAGCTTTCTTT. This sequence encodes CASSLYVREAFF.

The chain couples TRBV27 to TRBJ2-6; either TRBD1 or TRBD2 may fit D (5 bases each). Per germline, CDR1 MNHEY and CDR2 SMNVEV (reference sequence). The CDR3 is 15 amino acids. V lost 4 bases and J 2 bases, leaving 9 bases between the germline ends. This CDR3 reads CASSSLGAGANVLTF. CDR3 DNA sequence: TGTGCCAGCAGTTCTCTGGGGGCTGGGGCCAACGTCCTGACTTTC. Full variable domain (outside the CDR3, taken from reference TRBV27 and TRBJ2-6): EAQVTQNPRYLITVTGKKLTVTCSQNMNHEYMSWYRQDPGLGLRQIYYSMNVEVTDKGDVPEGYKVSRKEKRNFPLILESPSPNQTSLYFCASSSLGAGANVLTFGAGSRLTVL.

V usage is TRBV7-6 and J usage is TRBJ2-3, with a weak D call TRBD2 (7 bases). CDR1 and CDR2 from the germline V gene are SGHVS and FNYEAQ. The V end lost 3 bases, the J end lost 7 bases, and 14 bases lay between the germline ends. This CDR3 has 14 amino acids. The CDR3 protein is CASSLEGGPHTQYF. In DNA form, the CDR3 reads TGTGCCAGCAGCTTGGAGGGGGGGCCGCATACGCAGTATTTT. Using reference TRBV7-6 and TRBJ2-3 for the parts outside the CDR3, the full variable domain is GAGVSQSPRYKVTKRGQDVALRCDPISGHVSLYWYRQALGQGPEFLTYFNYEAQQDKSGLPNDRFSAERPEGSISTLTIQRTEQRDSAMYRCASSLEGGPHTQYFGPGTRLTVL.

This rearrangement joins TRBV5-5 to TRBJ2-2, with TRBD2 matching over 9 bases. CDR1 SGHKS and CDR2 YYEKEE come from the germline V gene (reference sequence). CDR3 length: 14 residues. V lost 5 bases to trimming and J lost 5 bases; unmatched junction nucleotides: 4. CDR3 nucleotide sequence: TGTGCCAGCAGGGCCGGACTAGCGACCGGGGAGCTGTTTTTT. Its translation: CASRAGLATGELFF. Drawing the rest from reference TRBV5-5 and TRBJ2-2, the complete variable domain is DAGVTQSPTHLIKTRGQQVTLRCSPISGHKSVSWYQQVLGQGPQFIFQYYEKEERGRGNFPDRFSARQFPNYSSELNVNALLLGDSALYLCASRAGLATGELFFGEGSRLTVL.

This chain connects TRBV18 to TRBJ2-2, with 10 bases matching TRBD2. This CDR3 has 16 amino acids. Per the germline V gene, CDR1 is KGHSH and CDR2 is LQKENI. After removal of 2 bases from V and 4 bases from J, the junction contained 4 bases not matched to a gene. Written as DNA, the CDR3 is TGTGCCAGCTCACCATCTAGCGGGGGAGGCACCGGGGAGCTGTTTTTT. Translation: CASSPSSGGGTGELFF.